The present T cell receptor (beta chain) was sequenced within a study of T cells expressing NK-cell markers. Study information: Sorted T-cell subsets CD3+CD56+NKG2C+, CD3+CD56+NKG2C- and CD3+CD56-NKG2C+ were TCR beta-sequenced. Eight donors were sequenced, seven testing HCMV-seropositive and one testing seronegative.

Study observations and caveats: Of the CD8+ T cell pool in about 6 donors, about 1.0-7.5% was accounted for by dominant NKG2C+ clonotypes. There were a handful of donors in whom these clonotypes also led the CD3+CD56-NKG2C+ fraction.

With respect to this clonotype: Its antigen is not identified.

This CDR3 has 14 amino acids. Germline CDR1 is DFQATT and CDR2 is SNEGSKA (reference sequence). Following a re-call of the 5' RACE reads, TCRdb has one entry per CDR3 protein and lacks DNA. This sample's table has around 260,000 distinct CDR3 sequences. This receptor was identified in a woman between 18 and 75 years old in good health. The V and J genes are TRBV20-1 and TRBJ1-6; TCRdb outputs TRBD1, but without DNA this stays unchecked. The sample comprised blood T cells: a sorted CD56 or NKG2C T cell subset, CD4+ or CD8+ T cells, or bulk PBMC T cells (not recorded which). The CDR3 is CSARTTGINSPLHF.